A selection of T cell receptor beta chains follows, all from one sample in a study of OX40 agonist ivuxolimab in advanced cancers. Sequencing was performed with immunoSEQ multiplex PCR; in TCRdb, only in-frame clones are kept and a portion is missing. The top ten clones hold approximately 12% of a sample with 60,000 to 70,000 clones, 89% of them seen once. The sequenced sample was CD4+ or CD8+ T cells sorted from blood, obtained in a trial of the OX40 agonist ivuxolimab. All receptors come from an adult with an advanced solid tumor such as melanoma, head and neck, liver or kidney cancer. Each CDR3 is given with its conserved first and last residue. The D gene is left open where the match is weak. Where a row states a size, it is once, few, many or the class of an expanded clone; other rows omit it.

TRBJ2-7,12,TRBV7-3,few,NA,TGTGCCAGCAGCCCCGGGACCGGGGAGCAGTACTTC,CASSPGTGEQYF
TRBJ2-2,13,TRBV13,NA,NA,TGTGCCAGCAGCTTAGGTTACACCGGGGAGCTGTTTTTT,CASSLGYTGELFF
TRBJ2-3,16,TRBV27,NA,NA,TGTGCCAGCAGTTTATTGCAGGGTACTAGCACAGATACGCAGTATTTT,CASSLLQGTSTDTQYF
TRBJ1-2,12,TRBV19,NA,NA,TGTGCCACCTCTCGGGCCCTCTATGGCTACACCTTC,CATSRALYGYTF
TRBJ2-7,16,TRBV28,NA,TRBD1,TGTGCCAGCAGCCCCAGGGTCGGGACAGTAACCTACGAGCAGTACTTC,CASSPRVGTVTYEQYF
TRBJ1-2,14,TRBV9,NA,NA,TGTGCCAGCAGCGCGACAGGAGAACCCTATGGCTACACCTTC,CASSATGEPYGYTF
TRBJ1-3,15,TRBV7-9,NA,NA,TGTGCCAGCAGCTTGGGGGGACCATCTGGAAACACCATATATTTT,CASSLGGPSGNTIYF
TRBJ1-1,12,TRBV19,once,NA,TGTGCCAGTAGTTTCCAGGGTTCTGAAGCTTTCTTT,CASSFQGSEAFF
TRBJ2-1,17,TRBV6-1,NA,TRBD1,TGTGCCAGCAGTGAAGTCGGGACAGGGGGCCGCTACAATGAGCAGTTCTTC,CASSEVGTGGRYNEQFF
TRBJ2-1,14,TRBV27,NA,TRBD2,TGTGCCAGCAGTTCTGGACTAGTGGGGAATGAGCAGTTCTTC,CASSSGLVGNEQFF
TRBJ1-6,14,TRBV6-1,NA,NA,TGTGCCAGCAGTGACCCGTACCTTAATTCACCCCTCCACTTT,CASSDPYLNSPLHF
TRBJ2-2,13,TRBV29-1,NA,TRBD2,TGCAGCGTAGCGGGGATCAACACCGGGGAGCTGTTTTTT,CSVAGINTGELFF
TRBJ1-5,16,TRBV27,medium-sized,NA,TGTGCCAGCAGCGTCCGTGGGGTGTATAGCAATCAGCCCCAGCATTTT,CASSVRGVYSNQPQHF
TRBJ2-7,12,TRBV10-3,NA,NA,TGTGCCATCACCAACACTCTCTACGAGCAGTACTTC,CAITNTLYEQYF
TRBJ1-1,13,TRBV30,NA,NA,TGTGCCTGGAGTCCGGATTTTGGCACTGAAGCTTTCTTT,CAWSPDFGTEAFF
TRBJ1-2,18,TRBV5-6,NA,NA,TGTGCCAGCAGCTTGATTGGAAGGTTTTCGGGAACTAACTATGGCTACACCTTC,CASSLIGRFSGTNYGYTF
TRBJ2-2,11,TRBV27,NA,NA,TGTGCCAGCAGAACTTCCGGGGAGCTGTTTTTT,CASRTSGELFF
TRBJ2-1,15,TRBV11-2,NA,NA,TGTGCCAGCAGCTTAGACGTTAGCTCCTACAATGAGCAGTTCTTC,CASSLDVSSYNEQFF
TRBJ2-7,15,TRBV15,NA,NA,TGTGCCACCAGCTCCCCAGGGACTCTCTCCTACGAGCAGTACTTC,CATSSPGTLSYEQYF
TRBJ2-7,13,TRBV29-1,NA,TRBD2,TGCAGCTTCTTAACGGGGGGGAGCTACGAGCAGTACTTC,CSFLTGGSYEQYF
TRBJ1-1,16,TRBV23-1,NA,NA,TGCGCCAGCAGTCAATCGGAGGGAGTAATGAACACTGAAGCTTTCTTT,CASSQSEGVMNTEAFF
TRBJ2-1,15,TRBV19,NA,NA,TGTGCCAGTAGTATTTCAAGCGGAGGACACAATGAGCAGTTCTTC,CASSISSGGHNEQFF
TRBJ2-3,15,TRBV6-6,NA,TRBD2,TGTGCCAGCAGACAAACGGGGGGGCCAAGAGATACGCAGTATTTT,CASRQTGGPRDTQYF
TRBJ2-7,12,TRBV27,NA,NA,TGTGCCAGCAGTCCCCTGGGGTACGAGCAGTACTTC,CASSPLGYEQYF
TRBJ2-1,13,TRBV29-1,NA,NA,TGCAGCGTCGGGGTTGGCGAGGGCGTTGAGCAGTTCTTC,CSVGVGEGVEQFF
TRBJ2-2,14,TRBV7-9,few,NA,TGTGCCAGCAGCTTAATAACGAACACCGGGGAGCTGTTTTTT,CASSLITNTGELFF
TRBJ1-1,12,TRBV10-3,NA,TRBD1,TGTGCCAGCAGGGGGCTGGTCACTGAAGCTTTCTTT,CASRGLVTEAFF
TRBJ1-1,15,TRBV5-1,once,NA,TGCGCCAGCAGCTTGGAGACAGGAATGAACACTGAAGCTTTCTTT,CASSLETGMNTEAFF
TRBJ1-2,12,TRBV28,few,NA,TGTGCCAGCAGTTTAAGGGCCAAGGGCTACACCTTC,CASSLRAKGYTF
TRBJ1-2,11,TRBV28,NA,NA,TGTGCCAGCAGTTTATTCGGTGGCTACACCTTC,CASSLFGGYTF
TRBJ2-7,14,TRBV5-4,NA,NA,TGTGCCAGCAGCTTGGACGACAGACCCTACGAGCAGTACTTC,CASSLDDRPYEQYF
TRBJ2-3,14,TRBV18,NA,NA,TGTGCCATCGCCGTGGCCGGAGACACAGATACGCAGTATTTT,CAIAVAGDTDTQYF
TRBJ2-7,13,TRBV7-3,once,TRBD1,TGTGCCAGCAGCTCCGGACAGGACTACGAGCAGTACTTC,CASSSGQDYEQYF
TRBJ2-7,14,TRBV14,NA,NA,TGTGCCAGCAGCGGGTGGGAATCCTCCTACGAGCAGTACTTC,CASSGWESSYEQYF
TRBJ1-1,14,TRBV2,few,TRBD1,TGTGCCAGCAGAGAGGGACAGGGAGACACTGAAGCTTTCTTT,CASREGQGDTEAFF
TRBJ1-6,14,TRBV27,once,NA,TGTGCCAGCCGCGTCAGCTCCTATAATTCACCCCTCCACTTT,CASRVSSYNSPLHF
TRBJ2-1,15,TRBV27,NA,NA,TGTGCCAGCAGTTCTACCTTGGGCCCCTACAATGAGCAGTTCTTC,CASSSTLGPYNEQFF
TRBJ2-3,18,TRBV27,NA,TRBD1,TGTGCCAGCAGGGTCGGGACAGGCGGCGGTAGCCTTTTCTATACGCAGTATTTT,CASRVGTGGGSLFYTQYF
TRBJ2-5,12,TRBV7-9,NA,NA,TGTGCCAGCAGCCGACTAGTAGAGACCCAGTACTTC,CASSRLVETQYF
TRBJ2-3,15,TRBV7-9,NA,NA,TGTGCCAGCAGCTTAGTTGGGACTGGAACTTTCTCGCAGTATTTT,CASSLVGTGTFSQYF
TRBJ2-1,11,TRBV7-3,NA,TRBD1,TGTGCCAGCGGGACAGGGAATGAGCAGTTCTTC,CASGTGNEQFF
TRBJ1-5,13,TRBV7-9,few,NA,TGTGCCAGCAGCTTAGGTACCAATCAGCCCCAGCATTTT,CASSLGTNQPQHF
TRBJ2-1,18,TRBV27,once,NA,TGTGCCAGCAGCTTACCCTCCGATGAAGGATGGGCCTACAATGAGCAGTTCTTC,CASSLPSDEGWAYNEQFF
TRBJ2-3,13,TRBV4-1,NA,NA,TGCGCCAGCAGCTTTCTTAGCACAGATACGCAGTATTTT,CASSFLSTDTQYF
TRBJ2-5,15,TRBV5-1,NA,TRBD2,TGCGCCAGCAGCTCCTCTAGCGGGGCTCAAGAGACCCAGTACTTC,CASSSSSGAQETQYF
TRBJ2-1,15,TRBV7-9,NA,TRBD2,TGTGCCAGCAGCTTGGCGGGAGCGAGCTACAATGAGCAGTTCTTC,CASSLAGASYNEQFF
TRBJ1-4,15,TRBV6-1,NA,NA,TGTGCCAGCGGGGGAGGGAGGGTCTTTAATGAAAAACTGTTTTTT,CASGGGRVFNEKLFF
TRBJ2-7,15,TRBV14,NA,NA,TGTGCCAGCAGCCAAGGAGGCAGGCCGGGATACGAGCAGTACTTC,CASSQGGRPGYEQYF